This T cell receptor (beta chain) comes out of a study of T cells after yellow fever vaccination. Findings and limits, study-wide: Few clonotypes appeared in both CD4 and CD8 compartments. Most clones from primary vaccination resurfaced after the booster (around 97% CD4, 88% CD8).

This clonotype occurred many times. Its antigen remains unidentified. TCRdb called the 5' RACE reads again in MiXCR, with one record for every CDR3 protein. Among 300,000 or so distinct CDR3 sequences listed, around 6.8% were seen once. The sequencing used PBMCs, collected around 45 days after the first yellow fever vaccination. The TCR originated in a man aged 18 to 29 who received the YFV17D yellow fever vaccine.

Here the CDR3 reads CASSRPRNQPQHF. In DNA form, the CDR3 reads TGTGCCAGCAGCCGACCGAGAAATCAGCCCCAGCATTTT. The chain has TRBV6-2 or TRBV6-3 and TRBJ1-5; no firm D call. The CDR3 totals 13 residues. The V gene's germline CDR1 is MNHEY and CDR2 SVGEGT. V was trimmed by 6 bases and J by 4 bases, leaving 10 bases between them.